The clone carrying this T cell receptor beta chain has more than one count but fewer than ten. The V end lost 5 bases, the J end lost 2 bases, and 15 bases lay between the germline ends. The CDR3 is 15 residues long. Per germline, CDR1 MNHEY and CDR2 SVGEGT. MiXCR was run by TCRdb on the 5' RACE reads, yielding one entry per CDR3 protein. The table shows around 250,000 distinct CDR3 sequences, with approximately 20% occurring only once. The record originates from a study of CD8 T cells in ankylosing spondylitis. The receptor comes from a male donor with ankylosing spondylitis or in good health (not recorded which). The rearrangement links TRBV6-2 or TRBV6-3 to TRBJ1-1; D remains ambiguous. Sequenced input: blood, either unsorted or a sorted T cell fraction (not recorded which). CDR3 residues: CASSRASDLNTEAFF. CDR3 DNA: TGTGCCAGCAGTAGAGCCTCAGACCTCAACACTGAAGCTTTCTTT.